This T cell receptor (beta chain) was obtained from a study of identifying expanded T cells in peripheral blood. During the collection period, no donor immune events like infections were recorded. The CDR3 extends over 13 amino acids. Germline V CDR1 and CDR2: ENHRY, SYGVKD. With V trimmed by 4 bases and J by 5 bases, 1 base remained unmatched. The method was immunoSEQ multiplex PCR; TCRdb's version includes in-frame clones alone and lacks a portion of them. The sample lists approximately 110,000 clones; 88% were seen once. This clonotype originated in a person aged 18 to 70 in good health. Sample: blood. The V call is TRBV10-3, the J call TRBJ2-3; TRBD2 agrees at 9 bases. In nucleotides, the CDR3 is TGTGCCATCAGTGTAGCGGGAGAAGATACGCAGTATTTT. It translates to CAISVAGEDTQYF.